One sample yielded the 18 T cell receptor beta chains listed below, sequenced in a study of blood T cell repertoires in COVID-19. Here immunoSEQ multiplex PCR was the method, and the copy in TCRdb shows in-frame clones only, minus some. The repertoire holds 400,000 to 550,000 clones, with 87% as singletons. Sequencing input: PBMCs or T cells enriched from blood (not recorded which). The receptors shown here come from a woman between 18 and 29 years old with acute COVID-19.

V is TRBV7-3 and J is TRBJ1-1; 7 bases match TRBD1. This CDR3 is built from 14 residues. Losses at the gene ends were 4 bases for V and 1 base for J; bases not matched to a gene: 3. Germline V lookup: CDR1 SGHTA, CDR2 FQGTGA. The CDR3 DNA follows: TGTGCCAGCAGCTCAGGGGGTGCGAACACTGAAGCTTTCTTT. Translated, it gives CASSSGGANTEAFF.

The CDR3 reads CSVARGGDRDEKLFF. The CDR3 nucleotides are TGCAGCGTTGCGCGCGGAGGGGACAGGGACGAAAAACTGTTTTTT. This rearrangement joins TRBV29-1 to TRBJ1-4; 9 nucleotides agree with TRBD1. The CDR3 runs to 15 residues. Germline-derived CDR1 and CDR2 are SQVTM and ANQGSEA. Trimming cost V 4 bases and J 8 bases; bases outside gene matches: 11.

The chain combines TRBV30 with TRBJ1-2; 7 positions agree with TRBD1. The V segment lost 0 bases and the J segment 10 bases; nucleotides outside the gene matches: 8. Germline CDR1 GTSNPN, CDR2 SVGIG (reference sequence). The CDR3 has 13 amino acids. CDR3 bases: TGTGCCTGGAGTGTACGGGGGGGACAGCTCTACACCTTC. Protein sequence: CAWSVRGGQLYTF.

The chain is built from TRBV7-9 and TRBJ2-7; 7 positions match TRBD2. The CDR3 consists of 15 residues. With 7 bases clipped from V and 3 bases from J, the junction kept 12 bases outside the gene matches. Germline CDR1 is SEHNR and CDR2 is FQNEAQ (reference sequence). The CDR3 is CASTWEGTDGYEQYF. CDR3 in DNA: TGTGCCAGCACCTGGGAGGGGACGGATGGCTACGAGCAGTACTTC.

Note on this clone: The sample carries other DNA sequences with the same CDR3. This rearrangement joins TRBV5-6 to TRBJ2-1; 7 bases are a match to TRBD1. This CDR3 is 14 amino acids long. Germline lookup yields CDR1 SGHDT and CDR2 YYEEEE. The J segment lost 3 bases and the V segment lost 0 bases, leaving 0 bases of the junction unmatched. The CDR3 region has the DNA TGTGCCAGCAGCTTGGGACAGGGCTACAATGAGCAGTTCTTC. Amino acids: CASSLGQGYNEQFF.

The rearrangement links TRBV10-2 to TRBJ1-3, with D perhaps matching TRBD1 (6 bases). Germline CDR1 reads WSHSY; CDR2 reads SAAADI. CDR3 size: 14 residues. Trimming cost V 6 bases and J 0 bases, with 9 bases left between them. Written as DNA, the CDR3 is TGCGCCAGCAGCCGGACAGCCTCTGGAAACACCATATATTTT. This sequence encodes CASSRTASGNTIYF.

CDR3 coding DNA: TGTGCCAGCAGCTTAACGAACGGCGGGGAAGCGAATGAAAAACTGTTTTTT. Encoded protein: CASSLTNGGEANEKLFF. The chain carries TRBV7-9 and TRBJ1-4; D ambiguous. Germline values: CDR1 SEHNR, CDR2 FQNEAQ (reference sequence). V shed 2 bases and J shed 5 bases, with 18 bases lying between them. This CDR3 comprises 17 residues.

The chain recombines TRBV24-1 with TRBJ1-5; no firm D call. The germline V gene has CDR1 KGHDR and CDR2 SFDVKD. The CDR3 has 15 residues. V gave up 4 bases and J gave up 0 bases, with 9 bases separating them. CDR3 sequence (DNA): TGTGCCACCAGTGAGGCCGGGTATAGCAATCAGCCCCAGCATTTT. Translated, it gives CATSEAGYSNQPQHF.

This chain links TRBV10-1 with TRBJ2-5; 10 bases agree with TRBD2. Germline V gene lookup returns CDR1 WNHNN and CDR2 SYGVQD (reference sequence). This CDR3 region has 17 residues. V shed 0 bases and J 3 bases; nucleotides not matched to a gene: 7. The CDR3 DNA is TGCGCCAGCAGTGAGTCTAGCGGGGGGTATATGGAAGAGACCCAGTACTTC. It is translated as CASSESSGGYMEETQYF.

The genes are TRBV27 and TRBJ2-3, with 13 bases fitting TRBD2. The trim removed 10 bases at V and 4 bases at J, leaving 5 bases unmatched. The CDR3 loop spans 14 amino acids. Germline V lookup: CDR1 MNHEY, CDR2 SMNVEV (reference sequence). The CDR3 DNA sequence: TGTGCCACCACAGGGACTAGCGGGGCAGATACGCAGTATTTT. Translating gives CATTGTSGADTQYF.

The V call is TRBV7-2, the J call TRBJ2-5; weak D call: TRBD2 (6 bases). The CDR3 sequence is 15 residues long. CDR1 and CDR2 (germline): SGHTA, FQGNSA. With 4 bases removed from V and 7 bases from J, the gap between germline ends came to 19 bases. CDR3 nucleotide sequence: TGTGCCAGCAGCTCCCCGCGGGGACCCTTTGGGACCCAGTACTTC. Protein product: CASSSPRGPFGTQYF.

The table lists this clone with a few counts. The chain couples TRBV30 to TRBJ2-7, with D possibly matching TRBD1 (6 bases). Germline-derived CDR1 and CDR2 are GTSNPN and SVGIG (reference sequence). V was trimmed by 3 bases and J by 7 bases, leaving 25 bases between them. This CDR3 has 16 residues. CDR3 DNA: TGTGCCTGGAGCCGACCGCACCGGGACACCCTCGTGGAGCAGTACTTC. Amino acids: CAWSRPHRDTLVEQYF.

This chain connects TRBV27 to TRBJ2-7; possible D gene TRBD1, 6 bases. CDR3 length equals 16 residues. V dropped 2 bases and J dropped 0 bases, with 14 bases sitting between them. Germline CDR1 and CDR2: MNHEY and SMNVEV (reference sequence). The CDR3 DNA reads TGTGCCAGCAGTTTAAGGGCGGACAGAGCCTCCTACGAGCAGTACTTC. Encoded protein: CASSLRADRASYEQYF.

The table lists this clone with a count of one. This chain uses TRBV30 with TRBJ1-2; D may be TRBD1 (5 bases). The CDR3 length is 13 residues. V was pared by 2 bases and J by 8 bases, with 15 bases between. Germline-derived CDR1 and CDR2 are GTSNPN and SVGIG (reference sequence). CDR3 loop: CAWSPRGNTGYTF. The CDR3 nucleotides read TGTGCCTGGAGTCCCCGGGGGAATACAGGCTACACCTTC.

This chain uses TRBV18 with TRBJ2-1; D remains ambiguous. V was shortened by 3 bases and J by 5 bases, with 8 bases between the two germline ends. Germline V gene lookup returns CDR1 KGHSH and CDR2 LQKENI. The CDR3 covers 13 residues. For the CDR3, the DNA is TGTGCCAGCTCACCCACGCAGAACAATGAGCAGTTCTTC. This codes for CASSPTQNNEQFF.

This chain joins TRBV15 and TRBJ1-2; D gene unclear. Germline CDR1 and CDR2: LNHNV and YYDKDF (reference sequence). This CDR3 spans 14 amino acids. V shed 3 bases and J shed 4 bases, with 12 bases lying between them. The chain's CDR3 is CATSRPSTGYGYTF. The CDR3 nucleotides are TGTGCCACCAGCAGGCCCTCAACGGGCTATGGCTACACCTTC.

CDR3 region: CASSPIAGGPREQYF. For the CDR3, the DNA is TGTGCCAGCAGTCCCATAGCGGGAGGGCCTAGGGAGCAGTACTTC. The genes are TRBV6-5 and TRBJ2-7; TRBD2 agrees at 11 bases. CDR3 length: 15 residues. Per the germline V gene, CDR1 is MNHEY and CDR2 is SVGAGI. With 5 bases clipped from V and 7 bases from J, the junction kept 10 bases outside the gene matches.

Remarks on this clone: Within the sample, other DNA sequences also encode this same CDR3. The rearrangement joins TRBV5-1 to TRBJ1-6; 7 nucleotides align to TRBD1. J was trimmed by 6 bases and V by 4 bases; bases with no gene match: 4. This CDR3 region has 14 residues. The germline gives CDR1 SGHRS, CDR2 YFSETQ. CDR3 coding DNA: TGCGCCAGCAGCCCTGGACAGGTTAATTCACCCCTCCACTTT. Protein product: CASSPGQVNSPLHF.